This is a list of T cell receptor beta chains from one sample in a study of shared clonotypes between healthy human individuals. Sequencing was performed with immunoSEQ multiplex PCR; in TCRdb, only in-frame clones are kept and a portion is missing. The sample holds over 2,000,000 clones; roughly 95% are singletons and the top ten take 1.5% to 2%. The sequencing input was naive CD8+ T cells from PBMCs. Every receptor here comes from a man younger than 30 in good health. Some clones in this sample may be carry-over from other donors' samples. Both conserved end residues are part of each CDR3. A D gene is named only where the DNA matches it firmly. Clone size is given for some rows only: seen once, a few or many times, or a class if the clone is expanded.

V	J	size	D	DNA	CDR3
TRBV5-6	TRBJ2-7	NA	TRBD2	TGTGCCAGCAGCGACACTAGCGGGAGTACCTACGAGCAGTACTTC	CASSDTSGSTYEQYF
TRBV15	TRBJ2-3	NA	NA	TGTGCCACCAGCCCCGTAGGCACAGATACGCAGTATTTT	CATSPVGTDTQYF
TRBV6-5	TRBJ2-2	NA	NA	TGTGCCAGCAGTTACGTACTAGACACCGGGGAGCTGTTTTTT	CASSYVLDTGELFF
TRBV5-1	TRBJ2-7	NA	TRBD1	TGCGCCAGCAGCTTGGTCGGACAGGGGCACGAGCAGTACTTC	CASSLVGQGHEQYF
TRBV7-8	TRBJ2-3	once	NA	TGTGCCAGCAGCTTAGGGGGCACAGGGCGCACCGATACGCAGTATTTT	CASSLGGTGRTDTQYF
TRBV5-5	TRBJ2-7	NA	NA	TGTGCCAGCAGCCCCGACAGCGACTACGAGCAGTACTTC	CASSPDSDYEQYF
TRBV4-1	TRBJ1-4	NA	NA	TGCGCCAGCAGCCAAAGGAGTAAAGGGATTAATAATGAAAAACTGTTTTTT	CASSQRSKGINNEKLFF
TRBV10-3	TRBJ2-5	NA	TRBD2	TGTGCCATCCGGACTAGCGGGAAAGAGACCCAGTACTTC	CAIRTSGKETQYF
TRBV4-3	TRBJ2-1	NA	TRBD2	TGCGCCAGCAGCCAGGTAGCGGGGGTGCTTGGGAATGAGCAGTTCTTC	CASSQVAGVLGNEQFF
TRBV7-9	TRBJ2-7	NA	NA	TGTGCCAGCAGCCCGACCTCCTCCTACGAGCAGTACTTC	CASSPTSSYEQYF
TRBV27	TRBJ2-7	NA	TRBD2	TGTGCCAGCAGTTTACTAGCGGGAGGCCACGAGCAGTACTTC	CASSLLAGGHEQYF
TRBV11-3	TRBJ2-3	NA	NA	TGTGCCAGCAGCTTAACAGGGTACACAGATACGCAGTATTTT	CASSLTGYTDTQYF
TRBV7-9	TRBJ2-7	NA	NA	TGTGCCAGCAGCTCAGGAGGGCTGGGACTCAGAGCGGACGAGCAGTACTTC	CASSSGGLGLRADEQYF
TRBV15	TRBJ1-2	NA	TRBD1	TGTGCCACCAGCAGGGTTACAGGGGCGGCTGGCTACACCTTC	CATSRVTGAAGYTF
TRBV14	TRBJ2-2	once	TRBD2	TGTGCCAGCAGCCAAGCGCCGGGACTAGGATGGAACGCCGGGGAGCTGTTTTTT	CASSQAPGLGWNAGELFF
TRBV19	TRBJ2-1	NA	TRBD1	TGTGCCAGTAGTATCTGGCAGGGGGCCAACAATGAGCAGTTCTTC	CASSIWQGANNEQFF
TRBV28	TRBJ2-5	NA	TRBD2	TGTGCCAGCAGTCGGCCCCCCAGGGAGGGGCAAGAGACCCAGTACTTC	CASSRPPREGQETQYF
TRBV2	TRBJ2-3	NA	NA	TGTGCCAGCAGTCACGGACTTGCCACAGATACGCAGTATTTT	CASSHGLATDTQYF
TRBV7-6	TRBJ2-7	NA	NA	TGTGCCAGCAGCTTAGCGGGTGGCATGTACGAGCAGTACTTC	CASSLAGGMYEQYF
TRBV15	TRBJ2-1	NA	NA	TGTGCCACCAGCGTGGAGGGGGCTATGAATGAGCAGTTCTTC	CATSVEGAMNEQFF
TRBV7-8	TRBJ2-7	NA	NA	TGTGCCAGCAGCTACAGTTCGGACGAGCAGTACTTC	CASSYSSDEQYF
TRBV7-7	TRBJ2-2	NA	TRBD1	TGTGCCAGCAGTTATGAAGTTCTTGCAGGGGGCTCCGGGGAGCTGTTTTTT	CASSYEVLAGGSGELFF
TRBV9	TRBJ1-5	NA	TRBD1	TGTGCCAGCACCCCAGGACAGGATAGCAATCAGCCCCAGCATTTT	CASTPGQDSNQPQHF
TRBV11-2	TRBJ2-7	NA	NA	TGTGCCAGCAGCCGAGGGAGATACGAGCAGTACTTC	CASSRGRYEQYF
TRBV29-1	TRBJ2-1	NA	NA	TGCAGCGTTGAAACTGTCTACAATGAGCAGTTCTTC	CSVETVYNEQFF
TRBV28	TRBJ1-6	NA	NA	TGTGCCAGCAGTTTAACCCTGACAGGAGTCAATTCACCCCTCCACTTT	CASSLTLTGVNSPLHF
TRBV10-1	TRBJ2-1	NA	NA	TGCGCCAGCAGCAAAAAGGGGAACCTTAGGAATGAGCAGTTCTTC	CASSKKGNLRNEQFF
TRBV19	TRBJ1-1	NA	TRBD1	TGTGCCAGTAGTCCAGCGGGACAGGGAGATTATGAAGCTTTCTTT	CASSPAGQGDYEAFF
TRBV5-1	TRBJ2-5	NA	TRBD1	TGCGCCAGCAGCTTGATGGGACAGCAAGAGACCCAGTACTTC	CASSLMGQQETQYF
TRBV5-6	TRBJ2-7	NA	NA	TGTGCCAGCAGCTGGGGTAACCTGAGGACCGGCGAGCAGTACTTC	CASSWGNLRTGEQYF
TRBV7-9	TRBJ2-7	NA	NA	TGTGCCAGCAGCCTCCACTCCTACGAGCAGTACTTC	CASSLHSYEQYF
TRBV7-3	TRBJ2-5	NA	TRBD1	TGTGCCAGCAGCTTAACGCAGGGGGCCGAGACCCAGTACTTC	CASSLTQGAETQYF
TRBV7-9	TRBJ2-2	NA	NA	TGTGCCAGCAGCTCCACAGGGAGGCCCGGGGAGCTGTTTTTT	CASSSTGRPGELFF
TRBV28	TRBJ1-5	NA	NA	TGTGCCAGCAGCTTACAGGATTTTAATCAGCCCCAGCATTTT	CASSLQDFNQPQHF
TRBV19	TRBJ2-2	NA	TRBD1	TGTGCCAGTAGTACAGACAGGGGGGGTAAGAGGGAGCTGTTTTTT	CASSTDRGGKRELFF
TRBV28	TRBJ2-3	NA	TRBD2	TGTGCCAGCAGGCTCTTTTTACTAGCGTCTAGCACAGATACGCAGTATTTT	CASRLFLLASSTDTQYF
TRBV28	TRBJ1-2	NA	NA	TGTGCCAGCAGTTTGCGGTTCAGGCAGCAAGGCAGATTTAACTATGGCTACACCTTC	CASSLRFRQQGRFNYGYTF
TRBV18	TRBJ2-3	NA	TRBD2	TGTGCCAGCTCACCGTTAGCGGGAGGAGGAGATACGCAGTATTTT	CASSPLAGGGDTQYF
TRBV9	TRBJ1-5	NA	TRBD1	TGTGCCGGAACGAGGGACAGAGCGGTCAATCAGCCCCAGCATTTT	CAGTRDRAVNQPQHF
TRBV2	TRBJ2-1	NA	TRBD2	TGTGCCAGCACCCCCGGGAGGGGAAATGAGCAGTTCTTC	CASTPGRGNEQFF
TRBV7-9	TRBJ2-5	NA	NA	TGTGCCGCATTTGAAGGGGATTCCGGGGAGACCCAGTACTTC	CAAFEGDSGETQYF
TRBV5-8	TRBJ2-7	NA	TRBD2	TGTGCCAGCAGCTTGCTAGCGGGCCTATCCTACGAGCAGTACTTC	CASSLLAGLSYEQYF
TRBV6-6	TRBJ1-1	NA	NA	TGTGCCAGCAGCTCGAAAGGCGGGCGATACACTGAAGCTTTCTTT	CASSSKGGRYTEAFF
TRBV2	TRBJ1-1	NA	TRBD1	TGTGCCAGCAGCGATGCGACAGGGGAGAACACTGAAGCTTTCTTT	CASSDATGENTEAFF
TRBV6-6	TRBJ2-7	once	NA	TGTGCCAGCAGTTATGAGGGATTCGGCTACGAGCAGTACTTC	CASSYEGFGYEQYF
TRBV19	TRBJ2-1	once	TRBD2	TGTGCCAGTAGTCCGACTAGCGGGGTATACAATGAGCAGTTCTTC	CASSPTSGVYNEQFF
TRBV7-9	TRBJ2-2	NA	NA	TGTGCCAGCAGCTCATCGAATAAAGGGACCCCGAACACTGGGGAGCTGTTTTTT	CASSSSNKGTPNTGELFF
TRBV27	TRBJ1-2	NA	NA	TGTGCCAGCAGTTCCCAGGGAAACTATGGCTACACCTTC	CASSSQGNYGYTF
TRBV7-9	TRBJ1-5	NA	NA	TGTGCCAGCAGCCTTAGCGGAGAAATTCAGCCCCAGCATTTT	CASSLSGEIQPQHF